This T cell receptor beta chain originates from a study of blood T cell repertoires in COVID-19. For the study at large: PBMCs, B-cell-depleted T cells, or T cells provided the cDNA or gDNA that made up the material.

Individuals aged roughly 18 to 95 years were recruited from around 22 US areas. The CDR3 consists of 14 residues. Trimming stripped 2 bases from V and 2 bases from J, with 9 bases between. Germline V gene data show CDR1 as LGHDT and CDR2 as YNNKEL (reference sequence). In the source study's methods: Amplified reference gene primers provided the basis for estimating nucleated cell counts. TCRdb's copy holds only in-frame clones and misses some; the assay was immunoSEQ multiplex PCR. The DNA was the basis for D and trimming; V, J and clone size are from that table. The sample gives roughly 250,000 clones, more than 80% of which show up once; less than 0.9% is in the top ten.

The chain joins TRBV3-1 (or the pseudogene TRBV3-2) to TRBJ2-5; D perhaps matches TRBD1 (6 bases). The sample taken for sequencing was PBMCs or T cells enriched from blood (not recorded which). This clonotype was sampled from a man aged 50-59 years who had been exposed to COVID-19. The CDR3 DNA is TGTGCCAGCAGCCAAATGGACAGACAAGAGACCCAGTACTTC. It encodes CASSQMDRQETQYF.